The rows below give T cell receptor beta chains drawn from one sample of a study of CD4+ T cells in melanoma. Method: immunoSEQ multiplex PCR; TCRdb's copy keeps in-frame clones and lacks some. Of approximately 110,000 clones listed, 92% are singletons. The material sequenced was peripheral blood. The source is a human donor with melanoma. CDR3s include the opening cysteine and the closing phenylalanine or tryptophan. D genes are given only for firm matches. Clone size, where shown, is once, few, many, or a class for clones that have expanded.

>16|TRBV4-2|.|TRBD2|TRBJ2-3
TGTGCCAGCAGCCCTTTACTAGCGGGGGGCACAGATACGCAGTATTTT
CASSPLLAGGTDTQYF
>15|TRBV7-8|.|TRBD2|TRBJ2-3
TGTGCCAGCAGCTTAGCGGGAGGGGTCACAGATACGCAGTATTTT
CASSLAGGVTDTQYF
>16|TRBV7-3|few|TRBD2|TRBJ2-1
TGTGCCAGCAGCCCAAGTAGCGGGGGGACCTACAATGAGCAGTTCTTC
CASSPSSGGTYNEQFF
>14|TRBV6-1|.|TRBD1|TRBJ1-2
TGTGCCAGCAGTGACGGACAGGGGAGGTATGGCTACACCTTC
CASSDGQGRYGYTF
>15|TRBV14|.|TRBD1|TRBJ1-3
TGTGCCAGCAGCCAAGCCCAGGGGGCTGGAAACACCATATATTTT
CASSQAQGAGNTIYF
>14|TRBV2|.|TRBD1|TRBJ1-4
TGTGCCAGCAGTATTACAGGGGTGTACGAAAAACTGTTTTTT
CASSITGVYEKLFF
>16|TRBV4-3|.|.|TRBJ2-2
TGCGCCAGCAGCCTATCGGCGCTAGCAATCACCGGGGAGCTGTTTTTT
CASSLSALAITGELFF
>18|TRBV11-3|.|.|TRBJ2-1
TGTGCCAGCAGTTCCGATGGGCGGGACTTAAACTCCTACAATGAGCAGTTCTTC
CASSSDGRDLNSYNEQFF
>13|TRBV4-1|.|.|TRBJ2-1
TGCGCCAGCAGCCAAGAACGTAACAATGAGCAGTTCTTC
CASSQERNNEQFF
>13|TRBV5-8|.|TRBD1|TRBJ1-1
TGTGCCAGCAGCTTGGACAGGGGTACTGAAGCTTTCTTT
CASSLDRGTEAFF
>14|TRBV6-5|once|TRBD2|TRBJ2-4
TGTGCCAGCAGAGGGAGGGCGTCCAAAAACATTCAGTACTTC
CASRGRASKNIQYF
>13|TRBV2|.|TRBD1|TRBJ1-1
TGTGCCAGCAGCCGGGACAGTGGGACTGAAGCTTTCTTT
CASSRDSGTEAFF
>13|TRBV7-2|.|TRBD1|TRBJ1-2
TGTGCCAGCAGCTTCGGACAGGTGGAGGGCTACACCTTC
CASSFGQVEGYTF
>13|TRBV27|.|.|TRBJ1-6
TGTGCCAGCAGTTTACGGCCAGGCTCACCCCTCCACTTT
CASSLRPGSPLHF
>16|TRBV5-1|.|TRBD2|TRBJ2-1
TGCGCCAGCAGCTTTGAGGGACTAGCGGGAGTCGATGAGCAGTTCTTC
CASSFEGLAGVDEQFF
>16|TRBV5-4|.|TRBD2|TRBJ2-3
TGTGCCAGCAGCGAGACTAGCGGGAAAAGCACAGATACGCAGTATTTT
CASSETSGKSTDTQYF
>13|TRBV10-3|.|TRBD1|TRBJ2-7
TGTGCCACCTCGGGACAGCCTGCCTACGAGCAGTACTTC
CATSGQPAYEQYF
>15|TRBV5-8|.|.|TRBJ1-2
TGTGCCAGCAGCCATCACAGGCTCGTAAACTATGGCTACACCTTC
CASSHHRLVNYGYTF
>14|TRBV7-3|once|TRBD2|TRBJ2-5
TGTGCCAGCAGCTTGGGACTACACGATGCGACCCAGTACTTC
CASSLGLHDATQYF
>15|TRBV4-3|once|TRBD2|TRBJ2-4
TGCGCCAGCAGCCCTGGGATTACGGGGGGGAACATTCAGTACTTC
CASSPGITGGNIQYF
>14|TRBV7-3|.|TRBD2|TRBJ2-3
TGTGCCAGCAGCCAGCGGGGAGGGACAGATACGCAGTATTTT
CASSQRGGTDTQYF
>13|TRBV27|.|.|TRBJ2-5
TGTGCCAGCAGCGACTGGGCCCAAGAGACCCAGTACTTC
CASSDWAQETQYF
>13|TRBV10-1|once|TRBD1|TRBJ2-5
TGCGCCAGCCCACCAGGGGGCCAAGAGACCCAGTACTTC
CASPPGGQETQYF
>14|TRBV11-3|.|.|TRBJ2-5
TGTGCCAGCAGCTCCCGGAAAGGAGCGGAGACCCAGTACTTC
CASSSRKGAETQYF
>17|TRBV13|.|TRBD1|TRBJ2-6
TGTGCCAGCAGCTTAGGTGACAGGGGCTCTGGGGCCAACGTCCTGACTTTC
CASSLGDRGSGANVLTF
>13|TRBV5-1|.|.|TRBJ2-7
TGCGCCAGCTTACGGGACGGAGGACACGAGCAGTACTTC
CASLRDGGHEQYF
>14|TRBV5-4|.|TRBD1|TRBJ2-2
TGTGCCAGCAGGACAGGGGGAAACACCGGGGAGCTGTTTTTT
CASRTGGNTGELFF
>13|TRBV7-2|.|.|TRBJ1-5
TGTGCCAGCAGCTTAGCTATAGGTCAGCCCCAGCATTTT
CASSLAIGQPQHF
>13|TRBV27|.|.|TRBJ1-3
TGTGCCAGCAAACAGTCCTCTGGAAACACCATATATTTT
CASKQSSGNTIYF
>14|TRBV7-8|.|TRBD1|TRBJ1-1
TGTGCCAGCAGCTCCCTTACAGGGGACACTGAAGCTTTCTTT
CASSSLTGDTEAFF
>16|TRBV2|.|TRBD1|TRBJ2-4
TGTGCCAGCAGGTTCGACAGGGCGATGGCCAAAAACATTCAGTACTTC
CASRFDRAMAKNIQYF
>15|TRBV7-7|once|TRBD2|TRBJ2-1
TGTGCCAGCAGCTTGGCGGGGGGGCTAGGGAATGAGCAGTTCTTC
CASSLAGGLGNEQFF
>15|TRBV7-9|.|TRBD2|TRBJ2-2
TGTGCCAGCAGCTTACGAGGGGAGGGGACCGGGGAGCTGTTTTTT
CASSLRGEGTGELFF
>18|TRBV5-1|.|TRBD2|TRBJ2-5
TGCGCCAGCAGCCCCGGACTAGCATTTTTGAGGGACGAAGAGACCCAGTACTTC
CASSPGLAFLRDEETQYF
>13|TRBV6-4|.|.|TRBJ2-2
TGTGCCAGCAGTGACGGGAACACCGGGGAGCTGTTTTTT
CASSDGNTGELFF
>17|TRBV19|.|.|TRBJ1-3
TGTGCCAGTAGTATATTCGCCGGGTCGGACTCTGGAAACACCATATATTTT
CASSIFAGSDSGNTIYF
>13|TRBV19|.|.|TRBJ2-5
TGTGCAAAAAGGGGGGCCCGGGAGGAGACCCAGTACTTC
CAKRGAREETQYF
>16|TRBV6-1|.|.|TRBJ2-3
TGTGCCAGCAGTGAAGGGTGGTTTGCGGGATTTGATACGCAGTATTTT
CASSEGWFAGFDTQYF
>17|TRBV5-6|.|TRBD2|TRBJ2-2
TGTGCCAGCAGCTTGCTTCTAGCGGGAGACGACACCGGGGAGCTGTTTTTT
CASSLLLAGDDTGELFF